The following is a T cell receptor beta chain sequence with its context. The record originates from a study of blood T cell repertoires in COVID-19. Study-level background: Specimens from acute and convalescent COVID-19 originated in the United States, Italy and Spain. T cells, B-cell-depleted T cells, or PBMCs provided the cDNA or gDNA that served as material.

From germline, CDR1 is GTSNPN and CDR2 SVGIG (reference sequence). CDR3 length equals 15 residues. V lost 3 bases to trimming and J lost 1 base, with 15 bases between them. Repertoires were generated with immunoSEQ multiplex PCR, while TCRdb's copy carries only in-frame clones and drops some. The sample comprises hundreds of thousands of clones, around 89% of which are singletons, and approximately 4.3% rests with the top ten. The TCR originated in a man in his forties or fifties with acute or convalescent COVID-19. The sequenced sample consisted of peripheral blood. The genes are TRBV30 and TRBJ1-1; D may be TRBD1 (6 bases). DNA for the CDR3: TGTGCCTGGAGACCTTTAGACAGGACGAACACTGAAGCTTTCTTT. Its protein product is CAWRPLDRTNTEAFF.